Here is one T cell receptor (beta chain) with its context. The record originates from a study of blood T cell repertoires in COVID-19. The CDR3 length is 13 residues. The germline CDR1 and CDR2 sequences are SNHLY and FYNNEI. Trimming at V came to 3 bases and at J to 6 bases, leaving 4 bases not matched to a gene. Generated by immunoSEQ multiplex PCR, the TCRdb table keeps only in-frame clones and is missing some. Of 55,000 to 65,000 clones listed, 65% to 85% were seen once; the top ten hold around 3.5%. The receptor was isolated from a man aged 60 to 75 with acute or convalescent COVID-19. The chain is built from TRBV2 and TRBJ2-7, with 8 bases lining up with TRBD2. Sequenced material: peripheral blood. In DNA form, the CDR3 reads TGTGCCAGCAGTGACCTCGGGGGGGCCGAGCAGTACTTC. Its translation: CASSDLGGAEQYF. Variable domain in full (rest from reference TRBV2 and TRBJ2-7): EPEVTQTPSHQVTQMGQEVILRCVPISNHLYFYWYRQILGQKVEFLVSFYNNEISEKSEIFDDQFSVERPDGSNFTLKIRSTKLEDSAMYFCASSDLGGAEQYFGPGTRLTVT.